The 2 T cell receptor beta chains in this list originate from one sample, sequenced in a study of cytomegalovirus exposure and HLA in healthy donors. Use of 60 Vbeta and 13 Jbeta primers characterized the PCR. Produced via immunoSEQ multiplex PCR; TCRdb's table is partial and in-frame only. The table includes 90,000 to 120,000 clones, 81% detected once. The source material was PBMCs. The source of these receptors is a young man in good health and CMV-seronegative.

This chain uses TRBV9 with TRBJ2-3; possibly TRBD1 for D (6 bases). Germline loops: CDR1 SGDLS, CDR2 YYNGEE. V was shortened by 6 bases and J by 2 bases, with 13 bases between the two germline ends. The CDR3 is 14 amino acids. The CDR3 region has the DNA TGTGCCAGCACTGGGACACCGTACACAGATACGCAGTATTTT. Translated: CASTGTPYTDTQYF.

The CDR3 protein is CASSLRTGATNEKLFF. The CDR3 nucleotides are TGTGCCAGCAGCCTAAGGACAGGAGCAACTAATGAAAAACTGTTTTTT. The genes are TRBV9 and TRBJ1-4; the match to TRBD1 covers 7 bases. The V segment lost 4 bases and the J segment 0 bases; nucleotides outside the gene matches: 6. The CDR3 contains 16 residues. CDR1 SGDLS and CDR2 YYNGEE come from the germline V gene.